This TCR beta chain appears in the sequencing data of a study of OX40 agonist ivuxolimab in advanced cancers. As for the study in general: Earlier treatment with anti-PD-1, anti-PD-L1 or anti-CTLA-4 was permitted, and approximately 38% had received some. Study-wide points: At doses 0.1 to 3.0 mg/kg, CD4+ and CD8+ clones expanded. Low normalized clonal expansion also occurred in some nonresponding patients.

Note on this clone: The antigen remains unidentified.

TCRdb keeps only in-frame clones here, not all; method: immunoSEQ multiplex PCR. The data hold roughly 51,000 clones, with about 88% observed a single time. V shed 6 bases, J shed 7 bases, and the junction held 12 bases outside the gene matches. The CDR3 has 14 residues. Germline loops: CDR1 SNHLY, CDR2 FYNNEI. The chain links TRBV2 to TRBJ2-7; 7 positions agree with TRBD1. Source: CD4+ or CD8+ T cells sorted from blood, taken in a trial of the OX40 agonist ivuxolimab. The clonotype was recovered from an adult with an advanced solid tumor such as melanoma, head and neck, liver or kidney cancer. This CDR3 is CASREGQPGREQYF. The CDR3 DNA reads TGTGCCAGCAGAGAGGGACAGCCGGGTAGGGAGCAGTACTTC.